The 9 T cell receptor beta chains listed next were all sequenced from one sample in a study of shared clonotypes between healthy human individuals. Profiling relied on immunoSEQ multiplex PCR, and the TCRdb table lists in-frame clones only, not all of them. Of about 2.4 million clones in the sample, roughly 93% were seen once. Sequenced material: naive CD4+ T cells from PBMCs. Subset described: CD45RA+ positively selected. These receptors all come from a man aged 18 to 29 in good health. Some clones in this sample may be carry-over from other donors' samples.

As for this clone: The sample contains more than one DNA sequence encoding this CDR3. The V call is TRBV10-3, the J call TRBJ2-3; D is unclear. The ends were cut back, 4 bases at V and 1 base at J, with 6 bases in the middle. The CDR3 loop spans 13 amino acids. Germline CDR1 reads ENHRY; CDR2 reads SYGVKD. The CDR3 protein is CAISGGGTDTQYF. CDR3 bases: TGTGCCATCAGTGGGGGTGGCACAGATACGCAGTATTTT.

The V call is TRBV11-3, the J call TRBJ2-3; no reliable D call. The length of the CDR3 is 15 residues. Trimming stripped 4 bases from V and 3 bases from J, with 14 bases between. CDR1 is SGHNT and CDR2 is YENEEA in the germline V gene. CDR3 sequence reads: CASSSGRVETDTQYF. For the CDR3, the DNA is TGTGCCAGCAGCTCCGGTCGGGTCGAGACAGATACGCAGTATTTT.

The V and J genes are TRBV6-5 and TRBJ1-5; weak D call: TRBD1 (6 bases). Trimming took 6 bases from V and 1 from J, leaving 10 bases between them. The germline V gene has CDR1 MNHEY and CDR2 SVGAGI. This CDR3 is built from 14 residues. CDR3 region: CASRTTGSNQPQHF. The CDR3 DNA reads TGTGCCAGCAGAACTACAGGGAGCAATCAGCCCCAGCATTTT.

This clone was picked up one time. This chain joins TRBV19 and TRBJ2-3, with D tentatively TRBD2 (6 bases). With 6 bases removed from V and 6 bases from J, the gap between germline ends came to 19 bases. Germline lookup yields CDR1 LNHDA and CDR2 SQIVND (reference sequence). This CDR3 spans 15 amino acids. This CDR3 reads CASRTRRTGTDTQYF. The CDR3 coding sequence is TGTGCCAGTAGGACTAGAAGGACTGGGACCGATACGCAGTATTTT.

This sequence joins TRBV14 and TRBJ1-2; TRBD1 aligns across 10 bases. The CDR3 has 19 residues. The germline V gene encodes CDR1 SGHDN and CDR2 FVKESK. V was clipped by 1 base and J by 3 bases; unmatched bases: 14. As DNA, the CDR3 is TGTGCCAGCAGCCAAGGCTCACGGGACAGGGGCTGGGTCGACTATGGCTACACCTTC. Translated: CASSQGSRDRGWVDYGYTF.

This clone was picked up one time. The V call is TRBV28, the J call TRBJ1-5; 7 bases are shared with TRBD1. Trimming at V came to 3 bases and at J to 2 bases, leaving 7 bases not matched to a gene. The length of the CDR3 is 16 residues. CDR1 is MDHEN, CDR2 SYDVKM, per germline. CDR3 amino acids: CASSFRQGVGNQPQHF. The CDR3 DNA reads TGTGCCAGCAGTTTCCGACAGGGTGTGGGCAATCAGCCCCAGCATTTT.

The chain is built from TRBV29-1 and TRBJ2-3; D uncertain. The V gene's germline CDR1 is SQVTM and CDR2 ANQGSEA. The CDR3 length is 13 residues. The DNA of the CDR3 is TGCAGTCCACGAGTCGTGAGCACAGATACGCAGTATTTT. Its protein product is CSPRVVSTDTQYF.

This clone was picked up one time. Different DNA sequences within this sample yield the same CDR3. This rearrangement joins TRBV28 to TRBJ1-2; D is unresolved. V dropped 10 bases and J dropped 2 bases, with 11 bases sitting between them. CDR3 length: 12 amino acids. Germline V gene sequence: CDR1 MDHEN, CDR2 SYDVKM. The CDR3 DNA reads TGTGCCATTTCGACGGGGAACTATGGCTACACCTTC. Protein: CAISTGNYGYTF.

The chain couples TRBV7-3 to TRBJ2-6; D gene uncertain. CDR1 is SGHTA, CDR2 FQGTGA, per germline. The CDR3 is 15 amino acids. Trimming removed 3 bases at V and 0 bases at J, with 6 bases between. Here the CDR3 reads CASSFSVSGANVLTF. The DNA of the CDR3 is TGTGCCAGCAGCTTCTCTGTCTCTGGGGCCAACGTCCTGACTTTC. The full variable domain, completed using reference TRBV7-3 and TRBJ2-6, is GAGVSQTPSNKVTEKGKYVELRCDPISGHTALYWYRQSLGQGPEFLIYFQGTGAADDSGLPNDRFFAVRPEGSVSTLKIQRTERGDSAVYLCASSFSVSGANVLTFGAGSRLTVL.